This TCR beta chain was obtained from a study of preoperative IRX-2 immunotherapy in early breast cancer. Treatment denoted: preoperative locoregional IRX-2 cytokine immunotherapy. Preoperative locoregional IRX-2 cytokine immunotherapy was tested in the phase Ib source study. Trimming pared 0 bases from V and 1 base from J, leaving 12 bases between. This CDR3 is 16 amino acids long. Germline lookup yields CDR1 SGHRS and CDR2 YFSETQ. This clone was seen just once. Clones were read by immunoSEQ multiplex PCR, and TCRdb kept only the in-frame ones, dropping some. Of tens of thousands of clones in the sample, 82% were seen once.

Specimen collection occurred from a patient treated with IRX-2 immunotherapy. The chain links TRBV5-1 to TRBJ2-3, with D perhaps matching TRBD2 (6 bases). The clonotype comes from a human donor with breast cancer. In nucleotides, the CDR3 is TGCGCCAGCAGCTTGGCGGGAGTGGGTGGCACAGATACGCAGTATTTT. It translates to CASSLAGVGGTDTQYF.